This is a list of T cell receptor beta chains from one sample in a study of cytomegalovirus exposure and HLA in healthy donors. Assay used: immunoSEQ multiplex PCR; TCRdb lists only in-frame clones, some missing. This table has roughly 60,000 clones, about 90% appearing once. The sequenced material came from PBMCs. These TCRs come from a woman aged 18-30 years in good health and CMV-seronegative. CDR3s include the opening cysteine and the closing phenylalanine or tryptophan. A D gene is named only where the DNA matches it firmly. The size entry is marked missing in some rows and otherwise reads once, few, many or a size class.

d_call	j_call	clone_size	v_call	cdr3_aa	cdr3_nt
TRBD1	TRBJ1-2	NA	TRBV5-6	CASSLPAGGDHFIYGYTF	TGTGCCAGCAGCTTGCCTGCAGGGGGAGACCATTTTATCTATGGCTACACCTTC
NA	TRBJ1-2	NA	TRBV5-4	CASSLDTYGYTF	TGTGCCAGCAGCTTGGACACCTATGGCTACACCTTC
NA	TRBJ2-1	NA	TRBV28	CASSYSGPTSYNEQFF	TGTGCCAGCAGTTATTCAGGGCCGACCTCTTACAATGAGCAGTTCTTC
NA	TRBJ2-7	NA	TRBV9	CASSASAGDEQYF	TGTGCCAGCAGCGCCTCAGCAGGGGACGAGCAGTACTTC
NA	TRBJ2-1	NA	TRBV6-6	CASSYPGVTSEQFF	TGTGCCAGCAGTTACCCCGGGGTTACAAGTGAGCAGTTCTTC
TRBD1	TRBJ2-5	NA	TRBV28	CASSLNRGLFETQYF	TGTGCCAGCAGTTTAAACAGGGGGCTTTTCGAGACCCAGTACTTC
TRBD2	TRBJ2-7	NA	TRBV4-3	CASSQEEEREFYEQYF	TGCGCCAGCAGCCAAGAAGAGGAGCGGGAGTTCTACGAGCAGTACTTC
NA	TRBJ1-1	NA	TRBV6-5	CASSSSPGSNTEAFF	TGTGCCAGCAGTTCCTCCCCGGGGTCGAACACTGAAGCTTTCTTT
TRBD1	TRBJ2-1	NA	TRBV5-1	CASSFWGTGGSNEQFF	TGCGCCAGCAGCTTTTGGGGGACAGGGGGAAGTAATGAGCAGTTCTTC
NA	TRBJ2-7	NA	TRBV7-7	CASSSGTNSYEQYF	TGTGCTAGCAGCTCCGGGACAAATTCCTACGAGCAGTACTTC
NA	TRBJ1-2	once	TRBV29-1	CSVVPRLANYGYTF	TGCAGCGTTGTACCCAGGCTGGCTAACTATGGCTACACCTTC
NA	TRBJ2-5	NA	TRBV7-9	CASSLPEGTQYF	TGTGCCAGCAGCCTCCCGGAGGGGACCCAGTACTTC
TRBD1	TRBJ2-5	NA	TRBV2	CASRDRAAETQYF	TGTGCCAGCAGAGACAGGGCGGCAGAGACCCAGTACTTC
TRBD1	TRBJ2-1	NA	TRBV27	CASSMGQTYNEQFF	TGTGCCAGCAGTATGGGACAGACGTACAATGAGCAGTTCTTC
TRBD1	TRBJ2-6	NA	TRBV2	CARTGETGANVLTF	TGTGCCAGGACAGGGGAGACTGGGGCCAACGTCCTGACTTTC
NA	TRBJ2-1	once	TRBV5-4	CASSGGKNEQFF	TGTGCCAGCAGCGGAGGCAAGAATGAGCAGTTCTTC
TRBD1	TRBJ1-1	NA	TRBV5-1	CASSWGTGAREAFF	TGCGCCAGCAGCTGGGGGACAGGGGCTCGTGAAGCTTTCTTT
TRBD1	TRBJ1-5	NA	TRBV19	CASRINPGTDNQPQHF	TGTGCCAGTCGTATTAACCCCGGGACAGACAATCAGCCCCAGCATTTT